These T cell receptor beta chains were read from a single sample in a study of CD8 T cells in Susac syndrome. TCRdb reprocessed the immunoSEQ multiplex PCR reads with MiXCR, giving one entry per CDR3 protein. The repertoire includes 100,000 to 150,000 distinct CDR3 sequences, approximately 96% of them detected once, and more than 0.075% sits in the top ten. Source material: CD4+ T cells from PBMCs. These receptors came from a human donor in good health. Both conserved end residues are part of each CDR3. The order of the fields is V gene, D gene, clone size, J gene, CDR3 DNA, CDR3 protein. A D gene is named only where the DNA matches it firmly. Some rows mark clone size as missing; the rest say once, few, many or name a class of expanded clone.

V: TRBV7-2
D: .
size: .
J: TRBJ1-3
DNA: TGTGCCAGCAGCTTTCAAGGATTCTCTGGAAACACCATATATTTT
CDR3: CASSFQGFSGNTIYF

V: TRBV5-1
D: TRBD1
size: .
J: TRBJ2-1
DNA: TGCGCCAGCAGCCACGGGACAGGGGGCCTGTTCTTC
CDR3: CASSHGTGGLFF

V: TRBV12-3/TRBV12-4
D: TRBD2
size: .
J: TRBJ2-1
DNA: TGTGCCAGCAGTTTGACTAGCGGGGGTGCTACTGAGCAGTTCTTC
CDR3: CASSLTSGGATEQFF

V: TRBV11-2
D: .
size: .
J: TRBJ1-2
DNA: TGTGCCAGCAGCTTTTCGCGAGGGGTTGGCTACACCTTC
CDR3: CASSFSRGVGYTF

V: TRBV29-1
D: .
size: .
J: TRBJ1-1
DNA: TGCAGCGCCGTCGAGGGGTATAACACTGAAGCTTTCTTT
CDR3: CSAVEGYNTEAFF

V: TRBV9
D: .
size: few
J: TRBJ2-7
DNA: TGTGCCAGCAGCCCCTACAGGGAGGGTTACGAGCAGTACTTC
CDR3: CASSPYREGYEQYF

V: TRBV7-9
D: .
size: .
J: TRBJ1-1
DNA: TGTGCCAGCAGCTTATTACAGAGGAACACTGAAGCTTTCTTT
CDR3: CASSLLQRNTEAFF

V: TRBV18
D: TRBD1
size: .
J: TRBJ2-7
DNA: TGTGCCAGCTCACTGGGGACAGCTGATACCTACGAGCAGTACTTC
CDR3: CASSLGTADTYEQYF

V: TRBV29-1
D: TRBD2
size: .
J: TRBJ2-1
DNA: TGCAGCGTTGAGAGCGGGAGCGATGAGCAGTTCTTC
CDR3: CSVESGSDEQFF

V: TRBV3-1
D: TRBD1
size: .
J: TRBJ1-2
DNA: TGTGCCAGCAGCCAAGCAGGGGGCGGCGGCTACACCTTC
CDR3: CASSQAGGGGYTF

V: TRBV3-1
D: .
size: .
J: TRBJ2-1
DNA: TGTGCCAGCAGCCAAGGACGTCTACTGTACAATGAGCAGTTCTTC
CDR3: CASSQGRLLYNEQFF

V: TRBV13
D: .
size: once
J: TRBJ2-1
DNA: TGTGCCAGCAGCTCGACAGAGAGGCAGTTCTTC
CDR3: CASSSTERQFF

V: TRBV6-5
D: TRBD2
size: .
J: TRBJ2-7
DNA: TGTGCCAGCAGCCGGGCTAGCGGGAGCTACGAGCAGTACTTC
CDR3: CASSRASGSYEQYF

V: TRBV29-1
D: TRBD2
size: .
J: TRBJ2-5
DNA: TGCAGCGTTGCAAGGCTAGCGGGAATTCAAGAGACCCAGTACTTC
CDR3: CSVARLAGIQETQYF

V: TRBV5-6
D: .
size: .
J: TRBJ2-7
DNA: TGTGCCAGCAGCTTGGTACAGGGAAACGAGCAGTACTTC
CDR3: CASSLVQGNEQYF

V: TRBV5-6
D: .
size: once
J: TRBJ1-3
DNA: TGTGCCAGCAGGTCAGGGGTACATTCTGGAAACACCATATATTTT
CDR3: CASRSGVHSGNTIYF